This T cell receptor beta chain was found in a study of CD8+CD57+ T cells in acquired aplastic anemia. Profiling that covered TCR beta VDJ and CDR3 relied on genomic DNA as its template. TCRdb processed the reads anew with MiXCR; each CDR3 protein has one entry. The repertoire includes roughly 280,000 distinct CDR3 sequences, approximately 60% of them detected once, and 1% to 1.5% sits in the top ten. As to this clonotype: Antigen: not known.

Overall study results and limits: Patients and controls shared 25 to 35 CD8+ CDR3 sequences, highly expressed in patients.

The CDR3 contains 12 residues. V lost 5 bases and J 4 bases, leaving 8 bases between the germline ends. Germline V lookup: CDR1 SGHRS, CDR2 YFSETQ. The patients chosen for sequencing had shown expansion of CD8+CD57+ cells (detected by flow cytometry). Everyone among the patients had severe acquired aplastic anemia. The study sampled blood from patients who had received no therapy. The V gene is TRBV5-1, the J gene TRBJ2-3, with D perhaps matching TRBD2 (5 bases). The sample consisted of sorted CD4+, CD8+, or CD8+CD57+ T cells (not recorded which) from PBMCs. The source of this sequence is a human donor with aplastic anemia. This CDR3 reads CASREEADTQYF. The CDR3 DNA reads TGCGCCAGCAGGGAGGAAGCAGATACGCAGTATTTT.